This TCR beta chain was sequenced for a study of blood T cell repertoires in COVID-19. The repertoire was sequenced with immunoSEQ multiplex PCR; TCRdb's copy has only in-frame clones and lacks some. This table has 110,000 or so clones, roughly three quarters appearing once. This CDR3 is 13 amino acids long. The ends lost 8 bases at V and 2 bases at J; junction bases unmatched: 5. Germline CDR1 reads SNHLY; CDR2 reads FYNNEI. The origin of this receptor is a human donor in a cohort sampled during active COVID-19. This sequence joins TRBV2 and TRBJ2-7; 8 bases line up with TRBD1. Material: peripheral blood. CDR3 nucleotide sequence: TGTGCCAGCTTTGCGGGACAGGCCTACGAGCAGTACTTC. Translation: CASFAGQAYEQYF.